This T cell receptor (beta chain) was identified during a study of shared clonotypes between healthy human individuals. The deep-level immunoSEQ assay was used. For each subset, genomic DNA was distributed in equal portions over several immunoSEQ plates. Data came from immunoSEQ multiplex PCR; TCRdb stores just in-frame clones and leaves some out. This sample has over 850,000 clones, with around 82% found just once. The table lists this clone with a count of one. Germline values: CDR1 DFQATT, CDR2 SNEGSKA (reference sequence). The CDR3 is made up of 10 amino acids. With 5 bases removed from V and 13 bases from J, the gap between germline ends came to 12 bases.

What was sequenced was memory CD4+ T cells from PBMCs. Subset specified: CD45RA-negative fraction. The TCR originated in a young man in good health. Some clones in this sample may be carry-over from other donors' samples. The rearrangement links TRBV20-1 to TRBJ2-4; tentatively, D is TRBD2 (6 bases). The CDR3 is CSARREKQYF. The CDR3 DNA reads as TGCAGTGCTCGCCGGGAGAAGCAGTACTTC.